The sequence of this TCR beta chain was determined in a study of PD-1 blockade in classical Hodgkin lymphoma. Notes on the study in general: Exclusion removed patients who began nivolumab under 1 year after ASCT. A significant rise in TCR diversity by C4D1 was seen for CD4+ but not CD8+ cells. No one has yet defined what causes the repertoire differences, which may be disease activity or prior therapy. Baseline diversity was lower in partial responders and progressors than complete responders.

About this clone: As yet, its antigen is unknown.

This table comes from immunoSEQ multiplex PCR, and its TCRdb copy is limited to in-frame clones, with some not included. Of fewer than 50,000 clones listed, 88% are singletons. After autologous stem cell transplantation all patients relapsed, and prior brentuximab vedotin exposure differed between cohorts. The input for sequencing was peripheral blood mononuclear cells (PBMCs), taken at baseline. The clonotype originates from a human donor with classical Hodgkin lymphoma.

CDR3 residues: CASSVTSSGTGELFF. The CDR3 region has the DNA TGTGCCAGCAGCGTAACCTCGAGCGGCACCGGGGAGCTGTTTTTT. The chain has TRBV9 and TRBJ2-2; D perhaps matches TRBD2 (5 bases). The CDR3 totals 15 residues. Germline values: CDR1 SGDLS, CDR2 YYNGEE. V lost 1 base, J lost 4 bases, and 11 bases lay in between.